This is a list of T cell receptor beta chains from one sample in a study of identical twins. TCRdb processed the 5' RACE reads anew with MiXCR; each CDR3 protein has one entry. The data hold approximately 500,000 distinct CDR3 sequences, with 20% to 25% observed a single time. This sample was also put to use in a study of T cells expressing NK-cell markers.

What was sequenced was CD4+ T cells sorted from blood. The receptor set was obtained from a woman younger than 30 in good health. Both conserved end residues are part of each CDR3. Fields, in order: CDR3 length, V gene, clone size, D gene, J gene, CDR3 DNA, CDR3 protein. D genes are given only for firm matches. Clone size is given for some rows only: seen once, a few or many times, or a class if the clone is expanded.

cdr3_length: 16; v_call: TRBV14; clone_size: few; d_call: TRBD1; j_call: TRBJ2-7; cdr3_nt: TGTGCCAGCAGCCATCCGGGACAGGGGAGTTCCTACGAGCAGTACTTC; cdr3_aa: CASSHPGQGSSYEQYF
cdr3_length: 14; v_call: TRBV10-3; clone_size: .; d_call: .; j_call: TRBJ1-1; cdr3_nt: TGTGCCATCACCCCGGAGGGGGGCTTCACTGAAGCTTTCTTT; cdr3_aa: CAITPEGGFTEAFF
cdr3_length: 16; v_call: TRBV18; clone_size: few; d_call: TRBD1; j_call: TRBJ2-1; cdr3_nt: TGTGCCAGCTCACCCACCGTATGGGGACAGGGAGGTGAGCAGTTCTTC; cdr3_aa: CASSPTVWGQGGEQFF
cdr3_length: 12; v_call: TRBV7-9; clone_size: .; d_call: .; j_call: TRBJ2-7; cdr3_nt: TGTGCCAGCAGCTTAGGGGACCTTGGAGAGTACTTC; cdr3_aa: CASSLGDLGEYF
cdr3_length: 13; v_call: TRBV14; clone_size: few; d_call: .; j_call: TRBJ1-1; cdr3_nt: TGTGCCAGCAGTCACGCCCCGAACACTGAAGCTTTCTTT; cdr3_aa: CASSHAPNTEAFF
cdr3_length: 15; v_call: TRBV7-3; clone_size: .; d_call: .; j_call: TRBJ2-2; cdr3_nt: TGTGCCAGCAGCTTAGATAGCGGTGCGACCGGGGAGCTGTTTTTT; cdr3_aa: CASSLDSGATGELFF
cdr3_length: 11; v_call: TRBV20-1; clone_size: .; d_call: .; j_call: TRBJ2-1; cdr3_nt: TGCAGTGCTAGGCTAGCTTTTGAAGAGTTCTTC; cdr3_aa: CSARLAFEEFF
cdr3_length: 17; v_call: TRBV24-1; clone_size: .; d_call: .; j_call: TRBJ2-7; cdr3_nt: TGTGCCACCCCGCCTGGAGGGCGGGCTAGTGGAGCCTACGAGCAGTACTTC; cdr3_aa: CATPPGGRASGAYEQYF
cdr3_length: 15; v_call: TRBV10-3; clone_size: .; d_call: TRBD1; j_call: TRBJ2-3; cdr3_nt: TGTGCCATCGGAAGACAGGGTCCGAGCACAGATACGCAGTATTTT; cdr3_aa: CAIGRQGPSTDTQYF
cdr3_length: 15; v_call: TRBV9; clone_size: few; d_call: .; j_call: TRBJ1-2; cdr3_nt: TGTGCCAGCAGCGTAGCTGACCGGACCTACTATGGCTACACCTTC; cdr3_aa: CASSVADRTYYGYTF
cdr3_length: 13; v_call: TRBV12-3/TRBV12-4; clone_size: few; d_call: .; j_call: TRBJ1-1; cdr3_nt: TGTGCCAGCAGTTTCGGGCATCAAACTGAAGCTTTCTTT; cdr3_aa: CASSFGHQTEAFF
cdr3_length: 13; v_call: TRBV3-1; clone_size: .; d_call: .; j_call: TRBJ2-1; cdr3_nt: TGTGCCAGCAGCCAAGTCGGAGCGAGTGAGCAGTTCTTC; cdr3_aa: CASSQVGASEQFF
cdr3_length: 15; v_call: TRBV11-2; clone_size: .; d_call: .; j_call: TRBJ2-7; cdr3_nt: TGTGCCAGCAGCTTAGTCAGGAGATCCTCCTACGAGCAGTACTTC; cdr3_aa: CASSLVRRSSYEQYF
cdr3_length: 15; v_call: TRBV5-1; clone_size: .; d_call: TRBD1; j_call: TRBJ1-1; cdr3_nt: TGCGCCAGCAGCTTACAGGGGGCCTTGAACACTGAAGCTTTCTTT; cdr3_aa: CASSLQGALNTEAFF
cdr3_length: 13; v_call: TRBV7-7; clone_size: .; d_call: .; j_call: TRBJ2-5; cdr3_nt: TGTGCCAGCAGCTTGGAATGGCGAGAGACCCAGTACTTC; cdr3_aa: CASSLEWRETQYF
cdr3_length: 13; v_call: TRBV5-1; clone_size: few; d_call: .; j_call: TRBJ2-1; cdr3_nt: TGCGCCAGCGGAAGGGGCTCCCTCAATGAGCAGTTCTTC; cdr3_aa: CASGRGSLNEQFF
cdr3_length: 14; v_call: TRBV20-1; clone_size: few; d_call: .; j_call: TRBJ2-5; cdr3_nt: TGCAGTGCTAGGTGGCCCGGACTTGGAAAGACCCAGTACTTC; cdr3_aa: CSARWPGLGKTQYF
cdr3_length: 20; v_call: TRBV7-2; clone_size: .; d_call: TRBD2; j_call: TRBJ2-3; cdr3_nt: TGTGCCAGCAGCCAGGGACTAGCGGCTTCCTACCCTACGACAACGGATACGCAGTATTTT; cdr3_aa: CASSQGLAASYPTTTDTQYF
cdr3_length: 14; v_call: TRBV5-6; clone_size: .; d_call: .; j_call: TRBJ1-5; cdr3_nt: TGTGCCAGCAGCTCAGCGGGTGGCTTTCAGCCCCAGCATTTT; cdr3_aa: CASSSAGGFQPQHF
cdr3_length: 15; v_call: TRBV3-1; clone_size: .; d_call: .; j_call: TRBJ2-7; cdr3_nt: TGTGCCAGCAGCCAAGTTGGAGGCGAACCCTACGAGCAGTACTTC; cdr3_aa: CASSQVGGEPYEQYF
cdr3_length: 15; v_call: TRBV5-1; clone_size: .; d_call: .; j_call: TRBJ2-3; cdr3_nt: TGCGCCAGCACGGTTCCCAATGGTCTCACAGATACGCAGTATTTT; cdr3_aa: CASTVPNGLTDTQYF
cdr3_length: 15; v_call: TRBV9; clone_size: few; d_call: TRBD1; j_call: TRBJ1-5; cdr3_nt: TGTGCCAGCAGCGTAGAAGGGACAGGGGATGGGCCCCAGCATTTT; cdr3_aa: CASSVEGTGDGPQHF
cdr3_length: 18; v_call: TRBV3-1; clone_size: .; d_call: TRBD2; j_call: TRBJ2-2; cdr3_nt: TGTGCCAGCAGCCAAGTCCGACTAGCGGGAGGAGTCACCGGGGAGCTGTTTTTT; cdr3_aa: CASSQVRLAGGVTGELFF
cdr3_length: 14; v_call: TRBV4-3; clone_size: .; d_call: .; j_call: TRBJ2-1; cdr3_nt: TGCGCCAGCAGCCTAGGTCGTAACGGCAATGAGCAGTTCTTC; cdr3_aa: CASSLGRNGNEQFF
cdr3_length: 13; v_call: TRBV27; clone_size: .; d_call: .; j_call: TRBJ1-1; cdr3_nt: TGTGCCAGCAGTTTTCTAGTGAACACTGAAGCTTTCTTT; cdr3_aa: CASSFLVNTEAFF
cdr3_length: 15; v_call: TRBV12-3/TRBV12-4; clone_size: few; d_call: TRBD2; j_call: TRBJ2-7; cdr3_nt: TGTGCCAGCAGTTTGCGGGATAGCGGGACCTACGAGCAGTACTTC; cdr3_aa: CASSLRDSGTYEQYF
cdr3_length: 13; v_call: TRBV12-3/TRBV12-4; clone_size: .; d_call: TRBD1; j_call: TRBJ2-7; cdr3_nt: TGTGCCAGCAGTCGCACAGGGGTTCGTGAGCAGTACTTC; cdr3_aa: CASSRTGVREQYF
cdr3_length: 13; v_call: TRBV29-1; clone_size: few; d_call: .; j_call: TRBJ1-5; cdr3_nt: TGCAGCGTTTCTTACGGCGGAAATCAGCCCCAGCATTTT; cdr3_aa: CSVSYGGNQPQHF
cdr3_length: 13; v_call: TRBV5-4; clone_size: .; d_call: .; j_call: TRBJ2-3; cdr3_nt: TGTGCCAGCAGCTACCGGGACGACCAAACCCCCAAATTT; cdr3_aa: CASSYRDDQTPKF
cdr3_length: 18; v_call: TRBV20-1; clone_size: .; d_call: .; j_call: TRBJ2-1; cdr3_nt: TGCAGTGCTAGAGATTGGGTGGGCGGGACCGGCTCCTACAATGAGCAGTTCTTC; cdr3_aa: CSARDWVGGTGSYNEQFF
cdr3_length: 15; v_call: TRBV4-2; clone_size: few; d_call: .; j_call: TRBJ1-4; cdr3_nt: TGTGCCAGCAGCCAACCCGGACATCTGAGTGAAAAACTGTTTTTT; cdr3_aa: CASSQPGHLSEKLFF
cdr3_length: 15; v_call: TRBV3-1; clone_size: few; d_call: .; j_call: TRBJ1-2; cdr3_nt: TGTGCCAGCAGCCAATTGCAGGATCGCGGCTATGGCTACACCTTC; cdr3_aa: CASSQLQDRGYGYTF
cdr3_length: 14; v_call: TRBV9; clone_size: few; d_call: .; j_call: TRBJ2-2; cdr3_nt: TGTGCCAGCATGCCGGGGCATAATACCGGGGAGCTGTTTTTT; cdr3_aa: CASMPGHNTGELFF
cdr3_length: 17; v_call: TRBV20-1; clone_size: .; d_call: .; j_call: TRBJ1-5; cdr3_nt: TGCAGTGCTAGTTTGGCGGGAACCTCCTTTAGCAATCAGCCCCAGCATTTT; cdr3_aa: CSASLAGTSFSNQPQHF
cdr3_length: 12; v_call: TRBV20-1; clone_size: .; d_call: TRBD1; j_call: TRBJ1-2; cdr3_nt: TGCAGTGCTTGGACAGGGGTATATGGCTACACCTTC; cdr3_aa: CSAWTGVYGYTF
cdr3_length: 13; v_call: TRBV12-3/TRBV12-4; clone_size: .; d_call: .; j_call: TRBJ2-6; cdr3_nt: TGTGCCAGCAGTTTATACGGGGCCAACGTCCTGACTTTC; cdr3_aa: CASSLYGANVLTF
cdr3_length: 11; v_call: TRBV10-2; clone_size: few; d_call: .; j_call: TRBJ2-5; cdr3_nt: TGCGCCAGCAGGGAATCAGAGACCCAGTACTTC; cdr3_aa: CASRESETQYF
cdr3_length: 14; v_call: TRBV29-1; clone_size: .; d_call: TRBD1; j_call: TRBJ1-2; cdr3_nt: TGCAGCGTTGGAGACAGGGCGTGGGGCTATGGCTACACCTTC; cdr3_aa: CSVGDRAWGYGYTF